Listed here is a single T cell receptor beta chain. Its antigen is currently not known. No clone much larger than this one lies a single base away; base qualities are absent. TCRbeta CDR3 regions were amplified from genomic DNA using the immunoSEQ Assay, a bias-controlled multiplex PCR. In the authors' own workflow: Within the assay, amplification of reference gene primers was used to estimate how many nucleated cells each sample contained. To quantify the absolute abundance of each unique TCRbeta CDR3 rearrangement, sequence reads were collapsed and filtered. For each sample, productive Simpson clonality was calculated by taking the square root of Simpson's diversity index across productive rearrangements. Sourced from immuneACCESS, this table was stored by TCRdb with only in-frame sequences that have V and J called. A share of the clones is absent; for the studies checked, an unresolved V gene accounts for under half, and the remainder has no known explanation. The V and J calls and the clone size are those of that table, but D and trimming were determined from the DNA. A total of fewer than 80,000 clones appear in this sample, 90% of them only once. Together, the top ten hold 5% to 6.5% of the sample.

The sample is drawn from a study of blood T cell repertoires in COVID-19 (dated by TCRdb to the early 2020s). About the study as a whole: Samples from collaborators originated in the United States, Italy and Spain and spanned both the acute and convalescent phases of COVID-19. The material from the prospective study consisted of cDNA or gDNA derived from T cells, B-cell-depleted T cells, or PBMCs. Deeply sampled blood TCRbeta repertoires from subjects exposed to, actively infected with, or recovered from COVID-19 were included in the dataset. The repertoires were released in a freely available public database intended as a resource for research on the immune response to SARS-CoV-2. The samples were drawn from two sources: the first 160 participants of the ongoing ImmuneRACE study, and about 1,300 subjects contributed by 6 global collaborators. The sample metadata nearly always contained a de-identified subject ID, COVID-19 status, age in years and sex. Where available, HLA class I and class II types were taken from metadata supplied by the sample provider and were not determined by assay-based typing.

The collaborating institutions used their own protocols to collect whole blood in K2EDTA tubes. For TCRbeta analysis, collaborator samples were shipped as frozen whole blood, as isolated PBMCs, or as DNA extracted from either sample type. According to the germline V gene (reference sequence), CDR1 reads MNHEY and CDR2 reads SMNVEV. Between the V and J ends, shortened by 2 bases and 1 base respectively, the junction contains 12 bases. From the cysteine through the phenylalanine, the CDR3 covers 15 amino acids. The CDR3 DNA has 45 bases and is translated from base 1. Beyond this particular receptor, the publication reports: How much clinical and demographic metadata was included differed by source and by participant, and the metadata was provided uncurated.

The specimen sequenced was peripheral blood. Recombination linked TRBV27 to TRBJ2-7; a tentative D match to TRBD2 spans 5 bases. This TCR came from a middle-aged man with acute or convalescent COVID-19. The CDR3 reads CASSLGLATSYEQYF. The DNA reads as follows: TGTGCCAGCAGTTTAGGACTGGCGACGTCCTACGAGCAGTACTTC.